These 13 T cell receptor beta chains were all obtained from the same sample, sequenced in a study of cytomegalovirus exposure and HLA in healthy donors. Amplification used 60 Vbeta primers and 13 Jbeta primers. Sequencing used immunoSEQ multiplex PCR; TCRdb keeps in-frame clones, though not all of them. This sample's table reports approximately 130,000 clones. The sample comprised PBMCs. These receptors were collected from a woman aged 55-70 years in good health and CMV-seronegative.

This chain connects TRBV12-5 to TRBJ1-5; D ambiguous. V lost 1 base, J lost 9 bases, and 13 bases lay in between. The CDR3 has 14 residues. Looked up from germline, CDR1 is LGHNT and CDR2 is FRNRAP. The CDR3 DNA follows: TGTGCTAGTGGTTTGGGGTCAAGTGGGCGGCCCCAGCATTTT. Translation: CASGLGSSGRPQHF.

V is TRBV13 and J is TRBJ2-7; D is possibly TRBD1 (5 bases). The CDR3 is 15 residues long. CDR1 PRHDT and CDR2 FYEKMQ come from the germline V gene (reference sequence). V was clipped by 0 bases and J by 0 bases, with 9 bases between them. The CDR3 DNA follows: TGTGCCAGCAGCTTAGGGGCAGGGAACTCCTACGAGCAGTACTTC. Translated, it gives CASSLGAGNSYEQYF.

The rearrangement uses TRBV6-5 and TRBJ2-7; no clear D gene. Germline V gene data show CDR1 as MNHEY and CDR2 as SVGAGI. With 5 bases removed from V and 2 bases from J, the gap between germline ends came to 10 bases. The CDR3 has 13 residues. CDR3 protein: CASSPQTPYEQYF. The CDR3 DNA is TGTGCCAGCAGTCCACAAACCCCCTACGAGCAGTACTTC.

This chain links TRBV19 with TRBJ2-5; D unclear. Trimming left V 1 base short and J 6 bases short, with 15 bases between. The CDR3 length is 15 residues. Germline CDR1 reads LNHDA; CDR2 reads SQIVND (reference sequence). CDR3 sequence: CASSIGQTPRKTQYF. The CDR3 nucleotides are TGTGCCAGTAGTATAGGACAAACCCCTCGAAAGACCCAGTACTTC. Complete variable domain (other parts from reference TRBV19 and TRBJ2-5): DGGITQSPKYLFRKEGQNVTLSCEQNLNHDAMYWYRQDPGQGLRLIYYSQIVNDFQKGDIAEGYSVSREKKESFPLTVTSAQKNPTAFYLCASSIGQTPRKTQYFGPGTRLLVL.

The DNA of the CDR3 is TGTGCCAGTAGTTCTAGCGGGAGGGCCTCTGATGAGCAGTTCTTC. Protein sequence: CASSSSGRASDEQFF. The J gene is TRBJ2-1, the V gene TRBV19; 12 nucleotides agree with TRBD2. V shed 5 bases and J 8 bases; nucleotides not matched to a gene: 7. CDR3 length: 15 residues. Germline V CDR1 and CDR2: LNHDA, SQIVND (reference sequence).

This chain uses TRBV18 with TRBJ2-7; D remains unclear. The CDR3 runs 13 residues. The V gene lost 5 bases and the J gene lost 7 bases, with 15 bases spanning the gap. Germline V gene sequence: CDR1 KGHSH, CDR2 LQKENI. The CDR3 loop reads CASSFRQLEEQYF. For the CDR3, the DNA is TGTGCCAGCTCATTTCGACAACTTGAAGAGCAGTACTTC.

CDR3 residues: CSVGRLAELYNEQFF. CDR3 sequence (DNA): TGCAGCGTTGGCAGGCTAGCGGAGCTCTACAATGAGCAGTTCTTC. The rearrangement links TRBV29-1 to TRBJ2-1; 7 nucleotides match TRBD2. This CDR3 contains 15 residues. Trimming took 4 bases from V and 3 from J; bases not matched to a gene: 9. Germline V lookup: CDR1 SQVTM, CDR2 ANQGSEA.

In DNA form, the CDR3 reads TGTGCCAGCAGCTTTGGGACAGGGGGCAATGAGCAGTTCTTC. Translation: CASSFGTGGNEQFF. The V call is TRBV5-6, the J call TRBJ2-1, with 11 nucleotides matching TRBD1. There are 14 residues in the CDR3. Germline CDR1 and CDR2: SGHDT and YYEEEE. V shed 2 bases, J shed 6 bases, and the junction held 1 base outside the gene matches.

The CDR3 DNA reads as TGCGCCAGCAGCTTTACGGGGGGCTTATCTAACTATGGCTACACCTTC. Its translation is CASSFTGGLSNYGYTF. The rearrangement uses TRBV5-1 and TRBJ1-2; possibly TRBD1 for D (6 bases). This CDR3 has 16 amino acids. Germline CDR1 and CDR2: SGHRS and YFSETQ. Trimming stripped 2 bases from V and 0 bases from J, with 14 bases between. The full variable domain, completed using reference TRBV5-1 and TRBJ1-2, is KAGVTQTPRYLIKTRGQQVTLSCSPISGHRSVSWYQQTPGQGLQFLFEYFSETQRNKGNFPGRFSGRQFSNSRSEMNVSTLELGDSALYLCASSFTGGLSNYGYTFGSGTRLTVV.

V is TRBV10-3 and J is TRBJ1-2; 7 bases fit TRBD1. Per the germline V gene, CDR1 is ENHRY and CDR2 is SYGVKD. J was trimmed by 3 bases and V by 6 bases; bases with no gene match: 4. The CDR3 runs 13 residues. The CDR3 nucleotides read TGTGCCATCAGGGTCCAGGGGGACTATGGCTACACCTTC. Amino acids: CAIRVQGDYGYTF.

J is TRBJ2-2 and V is TRBV15, with TRBD1 identical over 12 bases. V lost 4 bases and J lost 10; bases outside the gene matches: 7. The CDR3 loop spans 15 amino acids. Germline assignment: CDR1 LNHNV and CDR2 YYDKDF (reference sequence). The CDR3 here is CATSTLGQGAEELFF. CDR3 nucleotides: TGTGCCACCAGCACACTGGGACAGGGGGCCGAGGAGCTGTTTTTT.

The chain links TRBV9 to TRBJ2-3, with D maybe TRBD2 (6 bases). Looked up from germline, CDR1 is SGDLS and CDR2 is YYNGEE. CDR3 length: 15 amino acids. Trimming cost V 5 bases and J 3 bases, with 16 bases left between them. CDR3: CASREGPTHTDTQYF. The CDR3 DNA follows: TGTGCCAGCAGGGAGGGACCAACACATACAGATACGCAGTATTTT.

The chain links TRBV27 to TRBJ2-6; D ambiguous. CDR1 and CDR2 (germline): MNHEY, SMNVEV (reference sequence). The CDR3 is 15 amino acids. V was trimmed by 8 bases and J by 0 bases, leaving 11 bases between them. The CDR3 DNA reads as TGTGCCAGCGCGGCCGGAAACTCTGGGGCCAACGTCCTGACTTTC. This sequence encodes CASAAGNSGANVLTF.